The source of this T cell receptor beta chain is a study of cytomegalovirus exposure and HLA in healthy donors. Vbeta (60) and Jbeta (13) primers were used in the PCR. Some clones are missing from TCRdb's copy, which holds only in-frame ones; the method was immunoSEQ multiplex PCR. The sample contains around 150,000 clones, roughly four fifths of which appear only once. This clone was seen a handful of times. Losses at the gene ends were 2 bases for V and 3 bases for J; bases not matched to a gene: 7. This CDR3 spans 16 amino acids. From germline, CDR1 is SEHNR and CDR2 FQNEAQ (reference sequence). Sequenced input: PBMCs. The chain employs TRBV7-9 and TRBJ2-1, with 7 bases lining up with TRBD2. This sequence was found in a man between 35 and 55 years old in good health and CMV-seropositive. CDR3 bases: TGTGCCAGCAGCTTAAGTGGCGGGAGATACTACAATGAGCAGTTCTTC. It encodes CASSLSGGRYYNEQFF.